This T cell receptor (beta chain) comes out of a study of long-term antiretroviral therapy in people with HIV. Study-level results: Controls exceeded HIV repertoires in CDR3 length range. The clones with expansion before ART were dominant in the repertoire at all time points.

On this clone: Its target is not known.

Every single participant having HIV got treatment inside the United States. Prior to DNA extraction, the samples held roughly 0.85-10 million cryopreserved PBMC. V lost 0 bases and J lost 7; bases outside the gene matches: 7. Per the germline V gene, CDR1 is SGHRS and CDR2 is YFSETQ. The CDR3 spans 15 residues. Sequencing used immunoSEQ v3.0 at survey level. Libraries were prepared by immunoSEQ multiplex PCR; TCRdb keeps only in-frame clonotypes and omits some of them. The table lists around 16,000 clones, over 70% of them singletons. The origin of this receptor is a woman in her 50s with HIV. The V and J genes are TRBV5-1 and TRBJ2-7, with 10 nucleotides matching TRBD2. Sample: unsorted PBMCs, taken 1.5 years before starting antiretroviral therapy. The CDR3 coding sequence is TGCGCCAGCAGCTTGGTACTAGCGGGGCCAGGGGAGCAGTACTTC. It encodes CASSLVLAGPGEQYF.